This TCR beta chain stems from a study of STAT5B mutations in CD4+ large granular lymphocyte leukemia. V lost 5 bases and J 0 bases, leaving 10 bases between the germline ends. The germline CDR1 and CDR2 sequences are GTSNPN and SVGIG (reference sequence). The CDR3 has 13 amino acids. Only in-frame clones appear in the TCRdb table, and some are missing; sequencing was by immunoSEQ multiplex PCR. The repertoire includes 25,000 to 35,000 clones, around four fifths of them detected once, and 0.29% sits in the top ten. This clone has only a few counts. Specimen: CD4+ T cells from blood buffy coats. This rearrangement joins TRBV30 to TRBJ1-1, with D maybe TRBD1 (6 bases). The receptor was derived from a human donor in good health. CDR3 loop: CAWPTGMNTEAFF. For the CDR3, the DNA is TGTGCCTGGCCGACAGGAATGAACACTGAAGCTTTCTTT.